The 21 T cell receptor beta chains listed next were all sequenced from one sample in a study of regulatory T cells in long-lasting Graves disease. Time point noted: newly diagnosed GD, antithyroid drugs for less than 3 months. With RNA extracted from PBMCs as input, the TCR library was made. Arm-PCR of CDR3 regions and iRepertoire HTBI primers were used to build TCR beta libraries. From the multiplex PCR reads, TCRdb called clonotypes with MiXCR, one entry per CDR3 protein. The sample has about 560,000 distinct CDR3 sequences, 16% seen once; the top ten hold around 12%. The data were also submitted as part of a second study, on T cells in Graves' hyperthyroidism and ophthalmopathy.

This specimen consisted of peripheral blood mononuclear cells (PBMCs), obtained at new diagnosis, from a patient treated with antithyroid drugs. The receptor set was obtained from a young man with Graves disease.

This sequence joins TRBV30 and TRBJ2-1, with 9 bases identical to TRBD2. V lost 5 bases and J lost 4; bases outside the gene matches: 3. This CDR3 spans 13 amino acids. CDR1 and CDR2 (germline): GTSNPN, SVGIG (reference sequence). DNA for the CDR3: TGTGCCTGGGATCTAGCGGGGTACAATGAGCAGTTCTTC. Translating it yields CAWDLAGYNEQFF.

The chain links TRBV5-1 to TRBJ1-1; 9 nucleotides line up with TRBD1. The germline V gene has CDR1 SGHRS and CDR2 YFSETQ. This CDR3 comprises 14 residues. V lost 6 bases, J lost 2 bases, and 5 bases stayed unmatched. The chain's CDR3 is CASTRQGDNTEAFF. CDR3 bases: TGCGCCAGCACCCGACAGGGGGATAACACTGAAGCTTTCTTT.

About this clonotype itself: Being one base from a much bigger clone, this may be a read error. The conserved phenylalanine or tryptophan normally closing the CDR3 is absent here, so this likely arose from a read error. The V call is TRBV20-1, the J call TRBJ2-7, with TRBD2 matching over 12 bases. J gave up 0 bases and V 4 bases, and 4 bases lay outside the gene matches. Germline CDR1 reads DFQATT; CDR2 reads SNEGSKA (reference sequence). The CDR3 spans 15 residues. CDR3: CSANPTSGSSYEQYS. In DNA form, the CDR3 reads TGCAGTGCTAACCCGACTAGCGGGAGCTCCTACGAGCAGTACTCC.

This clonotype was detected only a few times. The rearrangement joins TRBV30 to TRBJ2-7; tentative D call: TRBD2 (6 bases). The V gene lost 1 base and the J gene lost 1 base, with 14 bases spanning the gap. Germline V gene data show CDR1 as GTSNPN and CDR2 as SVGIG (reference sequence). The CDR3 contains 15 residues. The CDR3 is CAWSERESESYEQYF. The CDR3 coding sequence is TGTGCCTGGAGTGAACGGGAGAGCGAATCCTACGAGCAGTACTTC. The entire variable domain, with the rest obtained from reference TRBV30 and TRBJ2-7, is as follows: SQTIHQWPATLVQPVGSPLSLECTVEGTSNPNLYWYRQAAGRGLQLLFYSVGIGQISSEVPQNLSASRPQDRQFILSSKKLLLSDSGFYLCAWSERESESYEQYFGPGTRLTVT.

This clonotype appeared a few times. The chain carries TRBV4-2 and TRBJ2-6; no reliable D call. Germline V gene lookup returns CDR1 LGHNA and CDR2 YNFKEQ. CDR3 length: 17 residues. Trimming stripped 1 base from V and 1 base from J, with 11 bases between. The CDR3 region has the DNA TGTGCCAGCAGCCAAGGAATGAAGAAGTCTGGGGCCAACGTCCTGACTTTC. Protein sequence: CASSQGMKKSGANVLTF.

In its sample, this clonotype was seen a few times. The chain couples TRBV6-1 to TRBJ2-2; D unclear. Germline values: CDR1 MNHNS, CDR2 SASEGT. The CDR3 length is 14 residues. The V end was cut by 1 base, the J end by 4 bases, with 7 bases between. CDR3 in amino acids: CASSEDPLTGELFF. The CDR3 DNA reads TGTGCCAGCAGTGAAGACCCACTCACCGGGGAGCTGTTTTTT.

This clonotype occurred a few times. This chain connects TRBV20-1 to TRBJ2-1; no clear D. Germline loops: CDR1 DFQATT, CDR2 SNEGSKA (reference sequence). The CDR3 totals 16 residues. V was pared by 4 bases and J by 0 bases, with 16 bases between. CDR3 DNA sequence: TGCAGTGCTAAGACGCTTGGTGGCAACTCCTACAATGAGCAGTTCTTC. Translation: CSAKTLGGNSYNEQFF.

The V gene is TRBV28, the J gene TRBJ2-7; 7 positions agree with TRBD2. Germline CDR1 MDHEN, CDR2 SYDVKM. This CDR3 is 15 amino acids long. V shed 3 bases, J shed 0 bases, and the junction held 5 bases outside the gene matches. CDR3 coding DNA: TGTGCCAGCAGTTTCGCGGGGGAGATCTCCTACGAGCAGTACTTC. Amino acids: CASSFAGEISYEQYF.

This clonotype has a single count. CDR3 bases: TGCAGTGCCCGCTGGACAGGCTACACCTTC. Amino acids: CSARWTGYTF. V is TRBV20-1 and J is TRBJ1-2; a possible D gene is TRBD1 (5 bases). The CDR3 totals 10 residues. Germline CDR1 and CDR2: DFQATT and SNEGSKA (reference sequence). V was pared by 6 bases and J by 8 bases, with 10 bases between.

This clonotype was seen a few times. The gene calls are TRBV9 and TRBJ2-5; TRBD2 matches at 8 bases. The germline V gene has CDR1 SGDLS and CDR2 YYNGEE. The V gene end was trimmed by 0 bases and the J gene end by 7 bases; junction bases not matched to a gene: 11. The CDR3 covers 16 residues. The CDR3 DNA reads TGTGCCAGCAGCGTAGAAGGACTAGCAGGGAGGGGGACCCAGTACTTC. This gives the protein CASSVEGLAGRGTQYF.

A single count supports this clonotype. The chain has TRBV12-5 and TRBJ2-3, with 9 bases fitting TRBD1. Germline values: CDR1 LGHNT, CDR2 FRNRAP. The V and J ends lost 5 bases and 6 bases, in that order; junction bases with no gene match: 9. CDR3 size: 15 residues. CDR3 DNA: TGTGCTAGTGGTCCCGGGACAGGGCTTTGGGATACGCAGTATTTT. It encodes CASGPGTGLWDTQYF.

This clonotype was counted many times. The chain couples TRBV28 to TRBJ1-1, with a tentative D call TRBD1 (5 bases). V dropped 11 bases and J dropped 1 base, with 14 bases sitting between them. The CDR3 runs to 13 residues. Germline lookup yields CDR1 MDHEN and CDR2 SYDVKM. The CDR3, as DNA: TGTGCCGGGGGGAGGGGCCGGAACACTGAAGCTTTCTTT. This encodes CAGGRGRNTEAFF.

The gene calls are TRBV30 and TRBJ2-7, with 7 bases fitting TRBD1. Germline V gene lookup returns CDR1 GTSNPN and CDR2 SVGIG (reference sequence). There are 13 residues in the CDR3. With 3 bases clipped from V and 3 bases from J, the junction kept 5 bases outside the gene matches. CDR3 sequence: CAWSSGQSYEQYF. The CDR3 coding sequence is TGTGCCTGGAGCTCGGGACAGAGCTACGAGCAGTACTTC. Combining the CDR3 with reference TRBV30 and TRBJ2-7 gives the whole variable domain SQTIHQWPATLVQPVGSPLSLECTVEGTSNPNLYWYRQAAGRGLQLLFYSVGIGQISSEVPQNLSASRPQDRQFILSSKKLLLSDSGFYLCAWSSGQSYEQYFGPGTRLTVT.

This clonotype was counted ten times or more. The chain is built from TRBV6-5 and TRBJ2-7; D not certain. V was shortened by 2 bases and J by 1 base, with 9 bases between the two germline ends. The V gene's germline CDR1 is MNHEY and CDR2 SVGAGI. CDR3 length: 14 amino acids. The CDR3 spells CASSYRALSYEQYF. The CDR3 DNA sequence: TGTGCCAGCAGTTACAGGGCCTTATCCTACGAGCAGTACTTC.

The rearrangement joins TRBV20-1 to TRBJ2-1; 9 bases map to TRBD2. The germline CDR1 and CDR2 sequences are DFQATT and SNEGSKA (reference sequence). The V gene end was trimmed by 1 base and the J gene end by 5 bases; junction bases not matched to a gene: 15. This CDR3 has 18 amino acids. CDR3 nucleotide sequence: TGCAGTGCTAGAGCCGGGACTAGCTCGTCCGGCTCTGACAATGAGCAGTTCTTC. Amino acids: CSARAGTSSSGSDNEQFF.

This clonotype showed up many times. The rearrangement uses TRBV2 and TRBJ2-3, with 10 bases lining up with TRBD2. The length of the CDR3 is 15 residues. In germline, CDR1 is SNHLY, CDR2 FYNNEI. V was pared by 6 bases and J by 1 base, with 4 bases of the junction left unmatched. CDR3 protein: CASRGGTSGTDTQYF. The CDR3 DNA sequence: TGTGCCAGCAGGGGGGGGACTAGCGGCACAGATACGCAGTATTTT.

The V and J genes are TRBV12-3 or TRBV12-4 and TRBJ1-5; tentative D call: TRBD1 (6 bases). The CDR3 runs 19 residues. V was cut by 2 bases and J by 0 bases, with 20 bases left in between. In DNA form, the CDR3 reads TGTGCCAGCAGTTTATTACCCGACAGGTTAGTAAATAGCAATCAGCCCCAGCATTTT. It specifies CASSLLPDRLVNSNQPQHF.

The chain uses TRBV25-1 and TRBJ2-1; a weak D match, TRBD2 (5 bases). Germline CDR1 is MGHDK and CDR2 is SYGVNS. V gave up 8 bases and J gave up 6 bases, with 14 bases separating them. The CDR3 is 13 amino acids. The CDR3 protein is CASLGSRPNEQFF. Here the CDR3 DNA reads TGTGCCAGCTTAGGGAGCCGCCCCAATGAGCAGTTCTTC.

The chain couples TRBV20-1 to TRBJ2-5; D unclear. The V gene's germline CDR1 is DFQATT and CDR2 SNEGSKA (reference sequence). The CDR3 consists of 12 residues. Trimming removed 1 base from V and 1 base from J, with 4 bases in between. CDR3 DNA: TGCAGTGCTAGAGCGACCCAAGAGACCCAGTACTTC. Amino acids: CSARATQETQYF.

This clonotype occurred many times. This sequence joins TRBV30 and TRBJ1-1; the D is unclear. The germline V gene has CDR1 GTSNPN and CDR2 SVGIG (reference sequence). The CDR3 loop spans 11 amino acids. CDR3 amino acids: CASSVGTEAFF. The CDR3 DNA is TGTGCTTCTTCGGTAGGCACTGAAGCTTTCTTT.

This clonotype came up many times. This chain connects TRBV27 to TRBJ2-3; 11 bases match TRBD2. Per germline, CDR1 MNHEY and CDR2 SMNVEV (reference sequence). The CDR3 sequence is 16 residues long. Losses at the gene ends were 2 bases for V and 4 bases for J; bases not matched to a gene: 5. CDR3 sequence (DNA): TGTGCCAGCAGTTTAGTTAGCGGGAGGGCCGCAGATACGCAGTATTTT. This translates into CASSLVSGRAADTQYF.